The rows below give T cell receptor beta chains drawn from one sample of a study of cytomegalovirus exposure and HLA in healthy donors. TCRdb's table, derived via immunoSEQ multiplex PCR, lists solely in-frame clones and lacks some. The sample records roughly 150,000 clones, over 75% being singletons. Sequenced material: PBMCs. The receptors here all came from a middle-aged man in good health and CMV-seropositive. CDR3s include the opening cysteine and the closing phenylalanine or tryptophan.

TRBV7-9 | 14 | CASSLRENGETQYF
TRBV13 | 20 | CASSLSGLWRGGRDTDTQYF
TRBV18 | 18 | CASSPQMNPGTSGNTIYF
TRBV5-1 | 14 | CASSLPDLYAPLHF
TRBV30 | 15 | CAWDKDRGRWEGYTF
TRBV7-8 | 17 | CASSQVGGALAGETQYF
TRBV29-1 | 13 | CSVGQGGNQPQHF
TRBV4-1 | 14 | CASSQDLSEREAFF
TRBV5-6 | 12 | CASSSTGTEAFF
TRBV30 | 14 | CAWSNGLANNEQFF
TRBV5-1 | 16 | CASSLEAGLSSYEQYF
TRBV9 | 16 | CASSVAGTSSYNEQFF
TRBV5-1 | 16 | CASSPDGTSSNQPQHF
TRBV5-1 | 15 | CASSTGLAGASEQFF
TRBV18 | 14 | CASSPTGGNTEAFF
TRBV6-5 | 14 | CASKGTSGANEQYF
TRBV4-2 | 17 | CASSQGPGFTSTDTQYF
TRBV7-2 | 15 | CASSLGGSWGTEAFF
TRBV6-5 | 15 | CASRRITGGSYEQYF
TRBV18 | 14 | CASSPLDSYTEAFF
TRBV27 | 14 | CASRLFLAPNEQFF
TRBV7-9 | 14 | CASSLQGNSYEQYF
TRBV29-1 | 14 | CSVGGAGGQVEQFF
TRBV7-9 | 16 | CASSRLREGPYNEQFF
TRBV4-1 | 21 | CASSQESGTGSTRGTNTEAFF
TRBV16 | 14 | CASSLKGYTDTQYF
TRBV18 | 13 | CASSRGDSYEQYF
TRBV2 | 14 | CASTLEQGGTEAFF
TRBV27 | 15 | CASSNQGQGRYGYTF
TRBV6-1 | 11 | CASSFVGAAFF
TRBV7-3 | 16 | CASSPGGSGGTYEQYF
TRBV5-5 | 15 | CASSRRDRVNEKLFF
TRBV5-1 | 15 | CASSYTGGSYNEQFF
TRBV5-8 | 14 | CASSPRGRSTEAFF
TRBV5-4 | 15 | CASSLGQGNFNTQYF
TRBV15 | 15 | CATSSIAGGSETQYF
TRBV11-2 | 15 | CASSSGLAGVNEQFF
TRBV30 | 13 | CAWARVDSIEQYF
TRBV30 | 16 | CAWSVLSRQGGSPLHF
TRBV18 | 15 | CASSPPGARSETQYF
TRBV6-5 | 14 | CASSPLTRPGELFF
TRBV9 | 16 | CASSVLAGGSYNEQFF
TRBV27 | 12 | CSKQKAAYEQYF
TRBV9 | 17 | CASRPYIAGGGADTQYF
TRBV2 | 16 | CASSRLAGATGNTQYF
TRBV27 | 17 | CASSLLTAGGPYNEQFF
TRBV27 | 16 | CASSSQNRGPNTEAFF
TRBV28 | 14 | CASSTGGTENIQYF
TRBV9 | 16 | CASSAGWRLFDEKLFF
TRBV6-5 | 14 | CASSYAGGGDTQYF
TRBV19 | 13 | CASSRTGAYEQYF
TRBV18 | 14 | CASSWDRNTDTQYF
TRBV7-2 | 15 | CASSRDSLFGNTIYF